A selection of T cell receptor beta chains follows, all from one sample in a study of molecular identifiers for immune sequencing clone quantification. TCRdb used MiXCR to reprocess the PCR reads, holding one entry per CDR3 protein. The sample contains roughly 90,000 distinct CDR3 sequences, 15% to 20% of which appear only once. The sample was naive CD8+ T cells from blood, with Jurkat cell RNA spiked in. These receptors were obtained from a human donor in good health. Some libraries in this study had Jurkat cell RNA spiked in. CDR3s include the opening cysteine and the closing phenylalanine or tryptophan. Each record gives: J gene, V gene, clone size, D gene, CDR3 DNA, CDR3 protein. The D gene is left open where the match is weak. Rows may omit the clone size; those that give it use once, few, many or a size class.

TRBJ2-7 TRBV20-1 many TRBD1 TGCAGTGCTAGATCGGGACAGGGTTACGAGCAGTACTTC CSARSGQGYEQYF
TRBJ2-7 TRBV6-2/TRBV6-3 many - TGTGCCAGCAGTTACGGGACTCCGACGAACCAGTACTTC CASSYGTPTNQYF
TRBJ2-3 TRBV3-1 many - TGTGCCAGCAGCCAAGTTCCAGCCGATACGCAGTATTTT CASSQVPADTQYF
TRBJ2-1 TRBV30 many - TGTGCCTGGAACCCGGACAACTACAATGAGCAGTTCTTC CAWNPDNYNEQFF
TRBJ2-2 TRBV5-4 many - TGTGCCAGCAGCCTTCCGGGATCGTCAGCATCCACCGGGGAGCTGTTTTTT CASSLPGSSASTGELFF
TRBJ1-3 TRBV15 many TRBD1 TGTGCCACTACGGACAGGGCCTCTGGAAACACCATATATTTT CATTDRASGNTIYF
TRBJ2-7 TRBV12-3/TRBV12-4 many TRBD1 TGTGCCAGCAGTCCAGAGGGGGCTTGGGAGCAGTACTTC CASSPEGAWEQYF
TRBJ2-1 TRBV27 once - TGTGCCAGCAGCCCCATTTCCCGACGACGGACGATCTACAATGCGCAGTTCTTC CASSPISRRRTIYNAQFF
TRBJ2-3 TRBV5-1 - - TGCGCCAGCAGCCCGGATCTAGTACGGAGCACAGATACGCAGTATTTT CASSPDLVRSTDTQYF
TRBJ2-7 TRBV7-9 - - TGTGCCAGCAGCGCACCGGGACCCCTCCTCGAGCAGTACTTC CASSAPGPLLEQYF
TRBJ2-4 TRBV5-4 many TRBD2 TGTGCCAGCAGTCCCGGACTAGCGGGATTAAACATTCAGTACTTC CASSPGLAGLNIQYF
TRBJ2-7 TRBV4-1 many - TGCGCCAGCAGCCGTACCGGGAGCTCGGGCGAGCAGTACTTC CASSRTGSSGEQYF
TRBJ2-1 TRBV7-2 - - TGTGCCAGCAGCTCGGCCGGTTTCAATGAGCAGTTCTTC CASSSAGFNEQFF
TRBJ2-3 TRBV28 - TRBD2 TGTGCCAGCCACGGGGAGGGGTCAGCACTCCAAATCGCAACAGATACGCAGTATTTT CASHGEGSALQIATDTQYF
TRBJ1-1 TRBV27 many - TGTGCCAGCAGTTTAGGAGCGACAGGCTCGGAAGCTTTCTTT CASSLGATGSEAFF
TRBJ2-3 TRBV6-6 many TRBD2 TGTGCCAGCACCGAACTAGCGGGAGGTACAGATACGCAGTATTTT CASTELAGGTDTQYF
TRBJ2-3 TRBV12-3/TRBV12-4 many - TGTGCCAGCAGTCCCGGACAGATACTTAGCACAGATACGCAGTATTTT CASSPGQILSTDTQYF
TRBJ2-5 TRBV12-3/TRBV12-4 many TRBD2 TGTGCCAGCAGTTCAGCGGGGGGTGGCCAAGAGACCCAGTACTTC CASSSAGGGQETQYF
TRBJ2-2 TRBV12-3/TRBV12-4 - - TGTGCCAGCAGTCCAGTAAGGTTCGGCAACACCGGGGAGCTGTTTTTT CASSPVRFGNTGELFF
TRBJ1-6 TRBV19 many - TGTGCCAGTACTGCCGGTGGGGCGAATTCACCCCTCCACTTT CASTAGGANSPLHF
TRBJ2-3 TRBV5-1 many - TGCGCCAGCAGCTTGGCCCGGGGGGCTGACACAGATACGCAGTATTTT CASSLARGADTDTQYF
TRBJ2-5 TRBV12-3/TRBV12-4 few TRBD2 TGTGCCAGCAGTTTTAGTAGCGGGGCACACCAAGAGACCCAGTACTTC CASSFSSGAHQETQYF
TRBJ2-3 TRBV2 many TRBD2 TGTGCCAGCATGGGGGGGGTCGCAGATACGCAGTATTTT CASMGGVADTQYF
TRBJ2-7 TRBV14 many TRBD2 TGTGCCAGCAGCCAGGGGGGGTCCTTCGAGCAGTACTTC CASSQGGSFEQYF
TRBJ1-1 TRBV21-1 - - TGTGCCAGCAGCACTGGGGCGAGCGCACCGAACACTGAAGCTTTCTTT CASSTGASAPNTEAFF
TRBJ2-1 TRBV19 many - TGTGCCAGTAGTATAGATCCGGGAAACAATGAGCAGTTCTTC CASSIDPGNNEQFF
TRBJ2-7 TRBV7-9 - TRBD1 TGTGTCAGCAGCTGGGACAGGAGTTACGAGCAGTACTTC CVSSWDRSYEQYF
TRBJ2-3 TRBV20-1 many TRBD2 TGCAGTGCTAGAGATGCCTCTCGCGGACTAGCTAAAGATACGCAGTATTTT CSARDASRGLAKDTQYF
TRBJ1-1 TRBV9 many - TGTGCCAGCAGCGTAGAGGGCCACACTGAAGCTTTCTTT CASSVEGHTEAFF
TRBJ2-1 TRBV5-1 many - TGCGCCAGCTCGGTTGGTGCTGAGCAGTTCTTC CASSVGAEQFF
TRBJ2-7 TRBV6-2/TRBV6-3 many - TGTGCCAGCAGTACCGGACGGTTCTTTGAGCAGTACTTC CASSTGRFFEQYF
TRBJ1-2 TRBV4-1 many - TGCGCCAGCAGCCAAGGGAGAGGGGGGGTCGGACTCTATGGCTACACCTTC CASSQGRGGVGLYGYTF
TRBJ1-1 TRBV23-1 few - TGCGCCAGCAGTCAATCAACTTACACTGAAGCTTTCTTT CASSQSTYTEAFF
TRBJ2-7 TRBV25-1 many - TGTGCCAGCAGTGATTTTGAGCTCTCCTTC CASSDFELSF
TRBJ1-1 TRBV19 many - TGTGCCAGTAGTATCGGGGGTTCCACTGAAGCTTTCTTT CASSIGGSTEAFF
TRBJ1-5 TRBV7-8 many - TGTGCCAGCACCCCTTCCGGGACATCAAAGGGGCCCCAGCATTTT CASTPSGTSKGPQHF
TRBJ2-1 TRBV13 many - TGTGCCAGCAGCTTCAGGTTGAGTACTGACGATGAGCAGTTCTTC CASSFRLSTDDEQFF
TRBJ2-2 TRBV12-3/TRBV12-4 many - TGTGCCAGCAGCCCGGGGAGCAACACCGGGGAGCTGTTTTTT CASSPGSNTGELFF
TRBJ2-7 TRBV14 many - TGTGCCAGCAGCCAGTCATACGAGCAGTACTTC CASSQSYEQYF